This T cell receptor (beta chain) was identified during a study of cytomegalovirus exposure and HLA in healthy donors. For this clone: The antigen remains unidentified. This same CDR3 is encoded by further DNA sequences in the sample.

Despite likely unrecorded immune exposures, the donors were nominally healthy at the time of sampling. General study findings and limits: Published work reported that the classifier diagnosed cytomegalovirus status with high specificity and sensitivity. The listing of 150 to 200 TCR beta chains classed them as cytomegalovirus-associated. Roughly uniform sequencing depth across donors was assumed, possibly incorrectly.

PCR primers comprised 60 Vbeta and 13 Jbeta primers. Sequenced by immunoSEQ multiplex PCR; TCRdb stores in-frame clones only, minus some. This sample carries 100,000 to 150,000 clones, 77% of them seen once, and the ten largest clones take more than 4%. Trimming removed 4 bases from V and 5 bases from J, with 6 bases in between. The germline gives CDR1 KGHSH, CDR2 LQKENI. This CDR3 has 11 amino acids. This clonotype originated in a male donor in good health and CMV-seropositive. Specimen: PBMCs. The chain uses TRBV18 and TRBJ2-7; D call uncertain. In DNA, the CDR3 is TGTGCCAGCTCACAGTCAGACGAGCAGTACTTC. Its protein product is CASSQSDEQYF.